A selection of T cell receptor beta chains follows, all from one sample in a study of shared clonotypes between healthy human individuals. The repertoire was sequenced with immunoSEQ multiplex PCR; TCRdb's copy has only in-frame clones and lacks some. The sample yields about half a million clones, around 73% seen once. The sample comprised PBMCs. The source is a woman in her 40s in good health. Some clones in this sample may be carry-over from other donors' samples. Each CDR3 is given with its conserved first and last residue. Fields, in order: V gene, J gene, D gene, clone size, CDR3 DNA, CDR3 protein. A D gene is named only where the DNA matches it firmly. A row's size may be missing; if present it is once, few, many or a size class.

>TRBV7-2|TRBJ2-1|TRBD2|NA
TGTGCCAGCAGCTTAACCCCGGGAGGGGAGGATGAGCAGTTCTTC
CASSLTPGGEDEQFF
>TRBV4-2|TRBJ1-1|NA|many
TGTGCCAGCAGCCAAGGCCTGGACAGCCAGGGGGCTTTCTTT
CASSQGLDSQGAFF
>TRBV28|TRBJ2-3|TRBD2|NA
TGTGCCAGCCGTACTCCTCCCCCTCCACGACTAGCGAATACAGATACGCAGTATTTT
CASRTPPPPRLANTDTQYF
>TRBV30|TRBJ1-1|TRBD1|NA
TGTGCCTCCGGGACAGTTAACACTGAAGCTTTCTTT
CASGTVNTEAFF
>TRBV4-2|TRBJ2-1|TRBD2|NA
TGTGCCAGCAGCCAAGATTTAGCGGGTGGCGATGAGCAGTTCTTC
CASSQDLAGGDEQFF
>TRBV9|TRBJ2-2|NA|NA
TGTGCCAGCAGCGTAATGAGCACCAACACCGGGGAGCTGTTTTTT
CASSVMSTNTGELFF
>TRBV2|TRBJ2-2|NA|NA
TGTGCCAGCAGGAAAGGGGGAGGGCCATTAACCGGGGAGCTGTTTTTT
CASRKGGGPLTGELFF
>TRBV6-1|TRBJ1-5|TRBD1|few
TGTGCCAGCAGTGTGCAGGGAGACAGGGCCCAGCATTTT
CASSVQGDRAQHF
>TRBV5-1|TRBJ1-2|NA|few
TGCGCCAGCAGCTCTGACGGCAGAGCTAACTATGGCTACACCTTC
CASSSDGRANYGYTF
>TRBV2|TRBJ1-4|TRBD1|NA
TGTGCCAGCAGTGAACCGGGACAGGGATACGAAAAACTGTTTTTT
CASSEPGQGYEKLFF
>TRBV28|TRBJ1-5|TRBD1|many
TGTGCCAGCACCCTCGACAGGGGACGTCAGCCCCAGCATTTT
CASTLDRGRQPQHF
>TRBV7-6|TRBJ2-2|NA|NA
TGTGCCAGCAGCCCATGGACGGAGAACACCGGGGAGCTGTTTTTT
CASSPWTENTGELFF
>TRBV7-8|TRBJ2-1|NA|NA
TGTGCCAGCAGCTTAAGTCCCAATGAGCAGTTCTTC
CASSLSPNEQFF
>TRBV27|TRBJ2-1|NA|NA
TGTGCCAGCAGTTTAACAGGCCAGTCCTACAATGAGCAGTTCTTC
CASSLTGQSYNEQFF